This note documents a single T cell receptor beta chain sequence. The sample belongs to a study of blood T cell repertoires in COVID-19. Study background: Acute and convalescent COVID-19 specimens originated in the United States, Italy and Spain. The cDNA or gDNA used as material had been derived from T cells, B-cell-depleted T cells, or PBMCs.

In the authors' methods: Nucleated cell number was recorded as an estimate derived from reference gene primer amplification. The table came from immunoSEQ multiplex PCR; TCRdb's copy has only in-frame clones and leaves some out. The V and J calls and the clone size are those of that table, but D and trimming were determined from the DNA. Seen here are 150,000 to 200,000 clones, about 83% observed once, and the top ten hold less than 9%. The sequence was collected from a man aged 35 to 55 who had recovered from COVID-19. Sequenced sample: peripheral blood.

The CDR3 loop reads CASSEGLAGQETQYF. For the CDR3, the DNA is TGTGCCAGCAGCGAGGGACTAGCGGGGCAAGAGACCCAGTACTTC. The chain is built from TRBV4-2 and TRBJ2-5, with 13 bases identical to TRBD2. The trim removed 5 bases at V and 2 bases at J, leaving 2 bases unmatched. This CDR3 is 15 amino acids long. Germline V gene lookup returns CDR1 LGHNA and CDR2 YNFKEQ.